This T cell receptor beta chain was sequenced during a study of shared clonotypes between healthy human individuals (dated by TCRdb to between 2020 and 2021). Looking at the study overall: A few men and a couple of women, aged 18 to 49 years, made up the cohort. To estimate repertoire size and how much clonotype sharing occurs between individuals, the study deeply sequenced the blood TCR repertoires of about five healthy adults. For each donor, CD4 naive and CD4 memory were each given three plates, CD8 naive was given two plates, and CD8 memory was given one plate. Different laboratories and diverse techniques were used to prepare libraries and sequence TCR repertoires, to increase sequencing depth and limit assay-specific biases. Between about 0.85 and 9.5 billion PBMCs per donor were obtained by leukapheresis.

Using the deep immunoSEQ assay, TCR CDR3 regions were amplified from genomic DNA by multiplex PCR. Genomic DNA extracted from each cell subset was distributed evenly over all wells of several immunoSEQ 96-well plates, and each plate served as one replicate. For sorted subsets, about 200 ng genomic DNA, equal to some 30,000 T cell genomes, was loaded into each replicate PCR. Purified libraries were measured with a Qubit 3.0 fluorometer, size-checked on a Bioanalyzer 2100, and measured again with the KAPA Library Quantification kit. Every immunoSEQ 96-well plate was sequenced on a separate single-read 150-cycle Illumina NextSeq 550 flow cell. The authors processed their data as follows. The immunoSEQ output contained only junctional sequences without quality scores, so filtering could not match that applied to full-length reads. Sequences were annotated with PyIR, a Python wrapper for IgBLAST v1.9, using IMGT germline references to assign V/J genes and CDR3. Reads were removed for weak V/J assignments (E-value above 1e-6), missing CDR3, stop codons, out-of-frame junctions, or ambiguous translated residues. V3J clonotypes were defined by identical inferred V gene, J gene, and CDR3 amino acid sequence. The percentage overlap between two repertoires was calculated by dividing the number of shared unique clonotypes by the size of the smaller repertoire. Richness of each repertoire was evaluated using RTK rarefaction, the Chao1 estimator, and Recon v2.1 estimates of unobserved clonotypes. Generation probabilities were computed with OLGA for all TCRbeta clonotypes obtained by the gDNA method from several donors. TCRdb obtained this table from immuneACCESS and retained in-frame rearrangements with V and J assigned. These tables miss some clones; where compared with another copy, unresolved V genes account for less than half of the shortfall, and the remainder is unexplained. V, J and clone size reflect that table, while D and trimming were determined from the DNA. The sample table records roughly 2,000,000 clones; about 95% of these occur just once. The top ten constitute approximately 1.2% of the sample.

This clone appeared once. It has no known antigen specificity. One base away there is no much larger clone; base qualities are not given. Study-wide findings and limitations: Sampling was limited to blood, and TCR repertoires in tissue likely differ from TCR repertoires in blood. Based on pairwise subsampling, the degree of clonotype sharing among donors was expected to be affected by sequencing depth. Because the study included a small number of donors, the genetic and exposure-history diversity represented was limited. Compared with non-shared clonotypes, the clonotypes found in all four sorted-subset donors had higher generation probabilities. Even with the large sequencing depth, rarefaction of the sorted-subset datasets indicated that sequencing was incomplete. Estimated clonotype richness was generally larger for naive than for memory subsets. Sharing across a few donors was observed for approximately 5% of naive CD4, less than 4% of naive CD8, 2.3% of memory CD4, and roughly 0.43% of memory CD8 clonotypes.

For the CD8 naive samples, CD45RO-negative cells were positively selected for CCR7, yielding a CD45RA+CCR7+ population from which TemRA cells were excluded. Healthy HIV-negative adults with no recently reported acute infections or vaccinations were included as donors. All donors were Caucasian adults living in Nashville, Tennessee, USA. Blood was obtained by leukapheresis, after which PBMCs were separated by Ficoll-Histopaque density gradient centrifugation and cryopreserved in liquid nitrogen vapor phase. Purity and quantity of every magnetically sorted T cell population were checked by analytical flow cytometry. Each sorted fraction had its genomic DNA isolated and then quantified by UV absorbance on a Nanodrop 2000c. The CDR3, from cysteine to phenylalanine, totals 16 residues. Left in the record is the CDR3 DNA by itself, 48 bases read in frame from the first base. As encoded in the germline V gene, CDR1 is SGHVS while CDR2 is FQNEAQ. V and J are trimmed by 1 base and 6 bases, and the gene matches miss 8 bases of the junction.

The chain employs TRBV7-8 and TRBJ2-1; TRBD2 agrees with 8 junctional bases. The TCR originated in a man aged 18 to 30 in good health. The sequencing input was naive CD8+ T cells sorted from blood. The cell subset or site label for this specimen denotes: CD45RA+CCR7+. The bases are TGTGCCAGCAGCTTAGGGCTAGCGGGTGTTAGCAATGAGCAGTTCTTC. The encoded protein is CASSLGLAGVSNEQFF.